These 28 T cell receptor beta chains were all obtained from the same sample, sequenced in a study of blood T cell repertoires in COVID-19. The repertoire was sequenced with immunoSEQ multiplex PCR; TCRdb's copy has only in-frame clones and lacks some. The data contain about 200,000 clones, approximately 78% of them singletons. Material: peripheral blood. The receptors shown here come from a woman in her 70s with COVID-19, enrolled during active disease.

This chain connects TRBV15 to TRBJ1-5; D remains unclear. The V and J ends lost 0 bases and 6 bases respectively, with 15 bases between them. The CDR3 runs to 16 residues. Per the germline V gene, CDR1 is LNHNV and CDR2 is YYDKDF (reference sequence). The CDR3 coding sequence is TGTGCCACCAGCAGAGATCTTGCGTCTAGTTCTCAGCCCCAGCATTTT. Translated, it gives CATSRDLASSSQPQHF.

This chain uses TRBV3-1 (or the pseudogene TRBV3-2) with TRBJ1-1; TRBD1 aligns across 7 bases. V trimming: 3 bases; J trimming: 6 bases; junction bases outside the gene matches: 13. This CDR3 contains 16 residues. Germline V gene data show CDR1 as LGHDT and CDR2 as YNNKEL (reference sequence). CDR3 in amino acids: CASSHSHDQGGPEAFF. The DNA of the CDR3 is TGTGCCAGCAGCCATTCCCATGATCAGGGGGGCCCTGAAGCTTTCTTT.

The V call is TRBV7-9, the J call TRBJ2-5; 8 bases are shared with TRBD2. The CDR3 has 15 amino acids. After removal of 5 bases from V and 1 base from J, the junction contained 6 bases not matched to a gene. CDR1 SEHNR and CDR2 FQNEAQ come from the germline V gene (reference sequence). The DNA for the CDR3 is TGTGCCAGCAGCAATTTAGCGGGGCCCCAAGAGACCCAGTACTTC. Its protein product is CASSNLAGPQETQYF.

V is TRBV18 and J is TRBJ1-6; 7 bases map to TRBD1. V was pared by 5 bases and J by 7 bases, with 5 bases of the junction left unmatched. The germline V gene encodes CDR1 KGHSH and CDR2 LQKENI. This CDR3 is built from 14 residues. Here the CDR3 reads CASSSTGINSPLHF. CDR3 DNA sequence: TGTGCCAGCTCATCGACAGGGATCAATTCACCCCTCCACTTT.

J is TRBJ1-3 and V is TRBV2; D remains ambiguous. This CDR3 contains 13 residues. Germline V gene data show CDR1 as SNHLY and CDR2 as FYNNEI. Trimming stripped 5 bases from V and 1 base from J, with 6 bases between. CDR3 in amino acids: CASSLQSGNTIYF. The CDR3 DNA reads as TGTGCCAGCAGTCTGCAGTCTGGAAACACCATATATTTT.

CDR3 region: CSASLQGGYEQYF. CDR3 in DNA: TGCAGTGCTAGTCTCCAGGGGGGCTACGAGCAGTACTTC. The gene calls are TRBV20-1 and TRBJ2-7; D is possibly TRBD1 (7 bases). The CDR3 is 13 amino acids. Germline CDR1 and CDR2: DFQATT and SNEGSKA (reference sequence). Trimming left V 3 bases short and J 3 bases short, with 12 bases between.

This clone was observed a few times. The chain joins TRBV7-9 to TRBJ1-2; D call uncertain. The germline gives CDR1 SEHNR, CDR2 FQNEAQ (reference sequence). CDR3 length equals 15 residues. Trimming removed 2 bases at V and 7 bases at J, with 17 bases between. The CDR3 protein is CASSLRGIQSGGYTF. Written as DNA, the CDR3 is TGTGCCAGCAGCTTACGAGGGATACAATCGGGTGGCTACACCTTC.

The CDR3 is CASSPFNGDEQFF. CDR3 in DNA: TGTGCCAGCTCACCATTTAACGGGGATGAGCAGTTCTTC. V is TRBV18 and J is TRBJ2-1; perhaps TRBD2 as D (5 bases). Deletions cut 2 bases from V and 8 bases from J, with 10 bases between. Germline V gene sequence: CDR1 KGHSH, CDR2 LQKENI. The CDR3 runs to 13 residues.

In its sample, this clone was seen a few times. The rearrangement joins TRBV4-1 to TRBJ1-4; D is perhaps TRBD1 (5 bases). The CDR3 spans 15 residues. The germline gives CDR1 MGHRA, CDR2 YSYEKL. V lost 4 bases to trimming and J lost 10 bases, with 19 bases between them. For the CDR3, the DNA is TGCGCCAGCAGCCCTGATCAGGGTACTCAAGGAAAACTGTTTTTT. Translated: CASSPDQGTQGKLFF.

The V and J genes are TRBV7-2 and TRBJ2-3; D possibly corresponds to TRBD2 (5 bases). The length of the CDR3 is 14 residues. Trimming left V 5 bases short and J 3 bases short, with 12 bases between. Germline V gives CDR1 SGHTA, CDR2 FQGNSA. The CDR3 reads CASSVRPGTDTQYF. As DNA, the CDR3 is TGTGCCAGCAGCGTAAGGCCGGGGACAGATACGCAGTATTTT.

This sequence joins TRBV28 and TRBJ1-5, with 9 bases matching TRBD1. Germline-derived CDR1 and CDR2 are MDHEN and SYDVKM. The V gene end was trimmed by 5 bases and the J gene end by 4 bases; junction bases not matched to a gene: 15. The CDR3 runs 18 residues. This chain's CDR3 is CASSRLTDTGGLNQPQHF. The DNA for the CDR3 is TGTGCCAGCAGTCGACTAACGGATACAGGGGGCCTAAATCAGCCCCAGCATTTT.

The chain couples TRBV7-9 to TRBJ1-2; the D gene is possibly TRBD1 (5 bases). This CDR3 is built from 15 residues. CDR1 and CDR2 (germline): SEHNR, FQNEAQ (reference sequence). The V gene lost 4 bases and the J gene lost 5 bases, with 17 bases spanning the gap. The CDR3 DNA reads as TGTGCCAGCAGCTCCCACCGCGGGGCTGGATATGGCTACACCTTC. It specifies CASSSHRGAGYGYTF.

The V gene is TRBV5-1, the J gene TRBJ2-7; tentatively, D is TRBD1 (5 bases). The V and J ends lost 6 bases and 2 bases respectively, with 12 bases between them. CDR1 and CDR2 (germline): SGHRS, YFSETQ. The CDR3 sequence is 13 residues long. The CDR3 DNA is TGCGCCAGCACCAAGGGCAGGGCCTACGAGCAGTACTTC. This encodes CASTKGRAYEQYF.

V usage is TRBV7-3 and J usage is TRBJ2-1, with a tentative D call TRBD1 (5 bases). The CDR3 has 13 amino acids. Trimming pared 3 bases from V and 5 bases from J, leaving 8 bases between. Germline V gene data show CDR1 as SGHTA and CDR2 as FQGTGA. The DNA of the CDR3 is TGTGCCAGCAGCTTCCAGGGTCACAATGAGCAGTTCTTC. It translates to CASSFQGHNEQFF.

The chain has TRBV6-5 and TRBJ2-7; 7 bases are shared with TRBD1. CDR3 size: 13 residues. CDR1 and CDR2 (germline): MNHEY, SVGAGI. V was pared by 6 bases and J by 6 bases, with 8 bases of the junction left unmatched. This CDR3 reads CASSRRDRREQYF. The CDR3 bases are TGTGCCAGCAGCCGACGGGACAGACGCGAGCAGTACTTC.

This chain uses TRBV4-1 with TRBJ2-7; 9 bases map to TRBD2. The CDR3 extends over 17 amino acids. Per the germline V gene, CDR1 is MGHRA and CDR2 is YSYEKL. With V trimmed by 1 base and J by 0 bases, 7 bases remained unmatched. Here the CDR3 DNA reads TGCGCCAGCAGCCAAGTTTACCTAGCGGGGAGCTCCTACGAGCAGTACTTC. Amino acid sequence: CASSQVYLAGSSYEQYF.

This clone was recorded only once. J is TRBJ2-5 and V is TRBV4-1; maybe TRBD2 (6 bases). V lost 4 bases, J lost 2 bases, and 8 bases lay in between. Germline CDR1 and CDR2: MGHRA and YSYEKL. This CDR3 is built from 13 residues. For the CDR3, the DNA is TGCGCCAGCAGCCGAGGACTACAAGAGACCCAGTACTTC. Its translation: CASSRGLQETQYF.

This chain connects TRBV7-9 to TRBJ1-6, with no clear D. The germline V gene has CDR1 SEHNR and CDR2 FQNEAQ (reference sequence). V gave up 2 bases and J gave up 7 bases, with 6 bases separating them. The CDR3 is 13 amino acids. For the CDR3, the DNA is TGTGCCAGCAGCTTAACAGACAATTCACCCCTCCACTTT. Its translation is CASSLTDNSPLHF.

This clone occurred a few times. The genes are TRBV12-5 and TRBJ2-2, with D possibly being TRBD2 (6 bases). Deletions cut 2 bases from V and 6 bases from J, with 28 bases between. Germline V lookup: CDR1 LGHNT, CDR2 FRNRAP. CDR3 length: 20 residues. The CDR3 DNA reads TGTGCTAGTGGTTTGATTCCTAGCGTTCAAACTTGGAGGTTCTCCGGGGAGCTGTTTTTT. Residues: CASGLIPSVQTWRFSGELFF. Full variable domain (missing parts from reference TRBV12-5 and TRBJ2-2): DARVTQTPRHKVTEMGQEVTMRCQPILGHNTVFWYRQTMMQGLELLAYFRNRAPLDDSGMPKDRFSAEMPDATLATLKIQPSEPRDSAVYFCASGLIPSVQTWRFSGELFFGEGSRLTVL.

The chain combines TRBV12-5 with TRBJ2-1, with 10 bases identical to TRBD2. Germline V gene lookup returns CDR1 LGHNT and CDR2 FRNRAP. The V gene end was trimmed by 3 bases and the J gene end by 8 bases; junction bases not matched to a gene: 7. This CDR3 has 15 residues. In DNA, the CDR3 is TGTGCTAGTGGTTTCGGGCTAGCGGGAGACGATGAGCAGTTCTTC. The encoded protein is CASGFGLAGDDEQFF. The entire variable domain, with the rest obtained from reference TRBV12-5 and TRBJ2-1, is as follows: DARVTQTPRHKVTEMGQEVTMRCQPILGHNTVFWYRQTMMQGLELLAYFRNRAPLDDSGMPKDRFSAEMPDATLATLKIQPSEPRDSAVYFCASGFGLAGDDEQFFGPGTRLTVL.

The rearrangement joins TRBV10-2 to TRBJ1-6; 10 bases are shared with TRBD1. Germline CDR1 reads WSHSY; CDR2 reads SAAADI. V gave up 0 bases and J gave up 7 bases; unmatched junction bases: 3. The CDR3 length is 16 residues. CDR3 in DNA: TGCGCCAGCAGTGAGTCAGGGGGACAGGGGAATTCACCCCTCCACTTT. It translates to CASSESGGQGNSPLHF.

The chain couples TRBV5-6 to TRBJ2-2, with D unresolved. Germline V CDR1 and CDR2: SGHDT, YYEEEE. The V gene lost 4 bases and the J gene lost 1 base, with 8 bases spanning the gap. CDR3 size: 14 residues. CDR3 loop: CASSLDMNTGELFF. Here the CDR3 DNA reads TGTGCCAGCAGCCTAGATATGAACACCGGGGAGCTGTTTTTT.

This clone was counted a few times. The V gene is TRBV6-5, the J gene TRBJ1-5, with no clear D. V was trimmed by 0 bases and J by 0 bases, leaving 9 bases between them. The germline CDR1 and CDR2 sequences are MNHEY and SVGAGI. This CDR3 is 16 amino acids long. The CDR3 DNA is TGTGCCAGCAGTTACTCGGGCACCGGTAGCAATCAGCCCCAGCATTTT. It codes for CASSYSGTGSNQPQHF.

The chain uses TRBV7-2 and TRBJ1-4; tentatively, D is TRBD1 (5 bases). The CDR3 length is 16 residues. Trimming left V 5 bases short and J 7 bases short, with 20 bases between. Germline values: CDR1 SGHTA, CDR2 FQGNSA. The CDR3 sequence: CASSPTGGVQGEKLFF. In DNA form, the CDR3 reads TGTGCCAGCAGCCCAACAGGAGGGGTTCAGGGTGAAAAACTGTTTTTT.

V usage is TRBV6-5 and J usage is TRBJ1-4, with 7 bases identical to TRBD1. Germline loops: CDR1 MNHEY, CDR2 SVGAGI. The length of the CDR3 is 14 residues. V was clipped by 4 bases and J by 7 bases; unmatched bases: 6. CDR3 DNA: TGTGCCAGCAGTTCCGACAGGGTAGCTGAAAAACTGTTTTTT. Translated, it gives CASSSDRVAEKLFF.

V and J are TRBV11-2 and TRBJ2-2, with a possible D match to TRBD2 (5 bases). Germline V gene sequence: CDR1 SGHAT, CDR2 FQNNGV. Trimming pared 8 bases from V and 0 bases from J, leaving 13 bases between. The CDR3 extends over 15 amino acids. The CDR3 nucleotides are TGTGCCAGCGGACTGGCGATACCGAACACCGGGGAGCTGTTTTTT. Protein: CASGLAIPNTGELFF.

This CDR3 is CASSFDGSEAFF. CDR3 DNA sequence: TGTGCCAGCAGTTTCGATGGCTCTGAAGCTTTCTTT. The V and J genes are TRBV12-3 or TRBV12-4 and TRBJ1-1; D gene uncertain. V gave up 3 bases and J gave up 6 bases, with 8 bases separating them. This CDR3 comprises 12 residues.

This sequence joins TRBV7-8 and TRBJ2-7, with D possibly being TRBD2 (6 bases). V gave up 2 bases and J gave up 4 bases, with 15 bases separating them. From germline, CDR1 is SGHVS and CDR2 FQNEAQ. The CDR3 loop spans 15 amino acids. CDR3 in DNA: TGTGCCAGCAGCTTACGGGGGAAAAAAGCTTACGAGCAGTACTTC. Translated: CASSLRGKKAYEQYF.